This is a list of T cell receptor beta chains from one sample in a study of cytomegalovirus exposure and HLA in healthy donors. TCRdb's copy holds only in-frame clones and misses some; the assay was immunoSEQ multiplex PCR. The sample has about 120,000 clones, 6.5% to 9.5% seen once; the top ten hold approximately 6.6%. The sample was PBMCs. These receptors all stem from a middle-aged woman in good health and CMV-seropositive. Each CDR3 is given with its conserved first and last residue. Fields, in order: D gene, V gene, J gene, clone size, CDR3 length, CDR3 DNA, CDR3 protein. D genes are given only for firm matches. Clone size is not always given. Where it is, it says once, few, many or a class for expanded clones.

D gene: TRBD2
V gene: TRBV9
J gene: TRBJ2-1
clone size: few
CDR3 length: 14
CDR3 DNA: TGTGCCAGCAGCGTAGAATCTAGCGGTAATGAGCAGTTCTTC
CDR3 protein: CASSVESSGNEQFF

D gene: .
V gene: TRBV25-1
J gene: TRBJ1-6
clone size: few
CDR3 length: 12
CDR3 DNA: TGTGCCAGCAGTGAAGAGTATTTACCCCTCCACTTT
CDR3 protein: CASSEEYLPLHF

D gene: .
V gene: TRBV28
J gene: TRBJ1-2
clone size: .
CDR3 length: 14
CDR3 DNA: TGTGCCAGCAGTTTTGGGCCAGGAAACTATGGCTACACCTTC
CDR3 protein: CASSFGPGNYGYTF

D gene: .
V gene: TRBV28
J gene: TRBJ2-5
clone size: .
CDR3 length: 15
CDR3 DNA: TGTGCCAGCAGTTTCCTTGAACAGGGAAAAGAGACCCAGTACTTC
CDR3 protein: CASSFLEQGKETQYF

D gene: TRBD1
V gene: TRBV7-9
J gene: TRBJ2-2
clone size: few
CDR3 length: 15
CDR3 DNA: TGTGCCAGCAGCTTAGGGACAGGGTCAACCGGGGAGCTGTTTTTT
CDR3 protein: CASSLGTGSTGELFF

D gene: TRBD1
V gene: TRBV19
J gene: TRBJ1-2
clone size: .
CDR3 length: 15
CDR3 DNA: TGTGCCAGTTCTCACCCGGGACAGGCCCCGGGCGGCTACACCTTC
CDR3 protein: CASSHPGQAPGGYTF

D gene: .
V gene: TRBV10-2
J gene: TRBJ1-1
clone size: .
CDR3 length: 13
CDR3 DNA: TGCGCCAGCAGGACCGGGGTGAACACTGAAGCTTTCTTT
CDR3 protein: CASRTGVNTEAFF

D gene: .
V gene: TRBV4-1
J gene: TRBJ2-6
clone size: few
CDR3 length: 19
CDR3 DNA: TGCGCCAGCAGCCAACCCCTCAGGGGTTATGGCTCTGGGGCCAACGTCCTGACTTTC
CDR3 protein: CASSQPLRGYGSGANVLTF

D gene: TRBD1
V gene: TRBV6-6
J gene: TRBJ2-7
clone size: few
CDR3 length: 14
CDR3 DNA: TGTGCCAGCATGTTGACAGGGGGCTCCTACGAGCAGTACTTC
CDR3 protein: CASMLTGGSYEQYF

D gene: TRBD1
V gene: TRBV6-5
J gene: TRBJ1-1
clone size: few
CDR3 length: 14
CDR3 DNA: TGTGCCAGCAGTCCGACAGGGCCTAACACTGAAGCTTTCTTT
CDR3 protein: CASSPTGPNTEAFF

D gene: TRBD1
V gene: TRBV5-5
J gene: TRBJ2-2
clone size: .
CDR3 length: 16
CDR3 DNA: TGTGCCAGCAGCTTGGGGTATGACAGGGCCACCGGGGAGCTGTTTTTT
CDR3 protein: CASSLGYDRATGELFF

D gene: TRBD2
V gene: TRBV11-2
J gene: TRBJ2-1
clone size: .
CDR3 length: 15
CDR3 DNA: TGTGCCAGCAGCTTAGCGGGGGGGCTGCACAATGAGCAGTTCTTC
CDR3 protein: CASSLAGGLHNEQFF

D gene: .
V gene: TRBV5-8
J gene: TRBJ1-2
clone size: few
CDR3 length: 15
CDR3 DNA: TGTGCCAGCAGCTCCGTCAGGATTTCGTCCTATGGCTACACCTTC
CDR3 protein: CASSSVRISSYGYTF

D gene: .
V gene: TRBV2
J gene: TRBJ1-5
clone size: few
CDR3 length: 13
CDR3 DNA: TGTGCCAGCGTAGGGAGTCGCAATCAGCCCCAGCATTTT
CDR3 protein: CASVGSRNQPQHF

D gene: TRBD2
V gene: TRBV19
J gene: TRBJ2-2
clone size: few
CDR3 length: 18
CDR3 DNA: TGTGCCAGTAGTATAGATCTGTTGCTAGCGGGGCACACCGGGGAGCTGTTTTTT
CDR3 protein: CASSIDLLLAGHTGELFF

D gene: .
V gene: TRBV5-1
J gene: TRBJ1-6
clone size: few
CDR3 length: 15
CDR3 DNA: TGCGCCAGCAGCTTGGGACAGTATAATGGTTCACCCCTCCACTTT
CDR3 protein: CASSLGQYNGSPLHF